Here is one T cell receptor beta chain with its context. What it binds is not known. This sample is part of a study of T cell responses to AZD1222 COVID-19 vaccine. Study overall: Second doses at about 4 or about 12 weeks were pooled. Study conclusions and caveats: Of the AZD1222 recipients, only 5 or 6 were seropositive at baseline. Sampling captured repertoires only after the peak T cell response.

Sequencing was performed with immunoSEQ multiplex PCR; in TCRdb, only in-frame clones are kept and a portion is missing. The table shows 130,000 or so clones, with roughly 92% occurring only once. Germline CDR1 is SGDLS and CDR2 is YYNGEE. Losses at the gene ends were 0 bases for V and 5 bases for J; bases not matched to a gene: 12. The CDR3 has 17 amino acids. Sample: peripheral blood, taken on day 0 of AZD1222 vaccination. The J gene is TRBJ2-5, the V gene TRBV9; 8 nucleotides agree with TRBD2. The TCR comes from an adult in good health. The CDR3 sequence: CASSVGGSSGLGETQYF. The CDR3 DNA is TGTGCCAGCAGCGTAGGAGGGTCTAGCGGGTTAGGGGAGACCCAGTACTTC.